This T cell receptor (beta chain) originates from a study of PD-1 blockade in mismatch repair-deficient tumors. Whole-study findings and limits: After pembrolizumab, tumor-resident clones rose rapidly, then generally contracted before radiologic responses.

Mismatch repair deficiency was confirmed in all patients, by PCR or immunohistochemistry. Regarding this clone: The antigen is undetermined.

Profiling relied on immunoSEQ multiplex PCR, and the TCRdb table lists in-frame clones only, not all of them. The data contain about 63,000 clones, approximately 89% of them seen just once; the ten biggest clones take up 11% to 15%. With V trimmed by 6 bases and J by 6 bases, 8 bases remained unmatched. There are 13 residues in the CDR3. Germline V gene data show CDR1 as MDHEN and CDR2 as SYDVKM. The origin of this receptor is an adult with mismatch repair-deficient cancer. The chain recombines TRBV28 with TRBJ2-7, with 7 nucleotides matching TRBD2. Specimen: peripheral blood, collected 52 weeks after starting pembrolizumab. The CDR3 reads CASRGGRGGEQYF. The CDR3 region has the DNA TGTGCCAGCAGGGGCGGGAGAGGCGGCGAGCAGTACTTC.